This entry lists 21 T cell receptor beta chains sequenced from one sample in a study of cytomegalovirus exposure and HLA in healthy donors. The PCR contained 60 Vbeta and 13 Jbeta primers. Profiling relied on immunoSEQ multiplex PCR, and the TCRdb table lists in-frame clones only, not all of them. The listing contains roughly 190,000 clones. The specimen sequenced was PBMCs. The receptor set was obtained from a woman younger than 30 in good health and CMV-seropositive.

The DNA for the CDR3 is TGTGCCAGCAGTGCGGGACACAAGAACACTGAAGCTTTCTTT. Translating it yields CASSAGHKNTEAFF. This chain connects TRBV6-1 to TRBJ1-1; weak D call: TRBD1 (6 bases). Trimming left V 4 bases short and J 1 base short, with 10 bases between. Germline-derived CDR1 and CDR2 are MNHNS and SASEGT. This CDR3 comprises 14 residues.

The chain employs TRBV30 and TRBJ2-7; D is unclear. Looked up from germline, CDR1 is GTSNPN and CDR2 is SVGIG (reference sequence). Trimming removed 2 bases at V and 2 bases at J, with 7 bases between. The CDR3 is 12 residues long. The CDR3 region is CAWSRGPYEQYF. The CDR3, as DNA: TGTGCCTGGAGTCGAGGCCCCTACGAGCAGTACTTC.

The chain links TRBV14 to TRBJ2-3; 10 bases line up with TRBD1. This CDR3 is built from 17 residues. Trimming removed 4 bases from V and 8 bases from J; junction bases left unmatched: 15. The germline V gene encodes CDR1 SGHDN and CDR2 FVKESK. The CDR3 DNA reads TGTGCCAGCAGCCCTGTATTGGGACAGGGGTTTTTGGGTACGCAGTATTTT. Amino acid sequence: CASSPVLGQGFLGTQYF.

The V call is TRBV5-4, the J call TRBJ1-5; a weak D match, TRBD1 (6 bases). The V end lost 3 bases, the J end lost 6 bases, and 13 bases lay between the germline ends. CDR1 SGHNT and CDR2 YYREEE come from the germline V gene (reference sequence). The CDR3 spans 14 residues. CDR3 coding DNA: TGTGCCAGCAGCTCCGGGGGGGGCAGTCAGCCCCAGCATTTT. Amino acid sequence: CASSSGGGSQPQHF.

This sequence joins TRBV7-9 and TRBJ1-2; 10 positions match TRBD1. CDR1 and CDR2 from the germline V gene are SEHNR and FQNEAQ (reference sequence). V dropped 5 bases and J dropped 3; count of bases not matched to a gene: 6. This CDR3 region has 15 residues. The CDR3 loop reads CASSGTGTGDYGYTF. The CDR3 DNA sequence: TGTGCCAGCAGCGGCACTGGGACAGGGGACTATGGCTACACCTTC.

The rearrangement joins TRBV4-2 to TRBJ2-5; D unresolved. Matching the DNA end better, TRBJ2-7 makes the J call doubtful. The germline V gene encodes CDR1 LGHNA and CDR2 YNFKEQ. The CDR3 spans 13 residues. The DNA of the CDR3 is TGTGCCAGCAGCCCCCCAAATCCCTACGAGCAGTACTTC. It encodes CASSPPNPYEQYF.

The chain links TRBV6-1 to TRBJ1-1; maybe TRBD1 (6 bases). Germline V CDR1 and CDR2: MNHNS, SASEGT. V was shortened by 2 bases and J by 1 base, with 23 bases between the two germline ends. This CDR3 has 19 residues. CDR3 protein: CASSEFRMAGVRGNTEAFF. CDR3 DNA: TGTGCCAGCAGTGAATTCCGTATGGCAGGGGTCCGCGGGAACACTGAAGCTTTCTTT.

The rearrangement joins TRBV29-1 to TRBJ2-3; tentatively, D is TRBD2 (6 bases). Germline loops: CDR1 SQVTM, CDR2 ANQGSEA. Trimming cost V 4 bases and J 0 bases, with 11 bases left between them. The CDR3 covers 14 residues. In nucleotides, the CDR3 is TGCAGCGTTGGTTGGGGGACTAGCACAGATACGCAGTATTTT. It translates to CSVGWGTSTDTQYF.

The chain combines TRBV7-9 with TRBJ2-5, with 10 bases identical to TRBD2. With 2 bases clipped from V and 3 bases from J, the junction kept 0 bases outside the gene matches. This CDR3 comprises 14 residues. Per the germline V gene, CDR1 is SEHNR and CDR2 is FQNEAQ (reference sequence). The CDR3 DNA sequence: TGTGCCAGCAGCTTACTAGCGGGGGAAGAGACCCAGTACTTC. This sequence encodes CASSLLAGEETQYF.

The rearrangement joins TRBV7-2 to TRBJ1-1, with no clear D. V gave up 7 bases and J gave up 7 bases, with 16 bases separating them. The CDR3 is made up of 13 amino acids. Germline lookup yields CDR1 SGHTA and CDR2 FQGNSA. CDR3 in DNA: TGTGCCAGCAACCGAGACAATCTCTTTGAAGCTTTCTTT. Translation: CASNRDNLFEAFF.

The chain uses TRBV21-1 and TRBJ2-1; the table calls TRBD1, which could not be checked here. TRBV21-1 is a pseudogene segment. CDR3 length: 13 amino acids. DNA of the CDR3: TGTGCCACGCCGGGACAGGGGATAAATGAGCAGTTCTTC. Protein: CATPGQGINEQFF.

The gene calls are TRBV5-1 and TRBJ1-2; no clear D gene. CDR1 is SGHRS and CDR2 is YFSETQ in the germline V gene. The V end lost 4 bases, the J end lost 3 bases, and 16 bases lay between the germline ends. This CDR3 contains 15 residues. CDR3 nucleotides: TGCGCCAGCAGCGGCGGAATAGGTTTGGACTATGGCTACACCTTC. This encodes CASSGGIGLDYGYTF. Supplemented by reference TRBV5-1 and TRBJ1-2, the full variable domain reads KAGVTQTPRYLIKTRGQQVTLSCSPISGHRSVSWYQQTPGQGLQFLFEYFSETQRNKGNFPGRFSGRQFSNSRSEMNVSTLELGDSALYLCASSGGIGLDYGYTFGSGTRLTVV.

The rearrangement links TRBV6-6 to TRBJ1-1; 7 bases line up with TRBD1. Per the germline V gene, CDR1 is MNHNY and CDR2 is SVGAGI (reference sequence). The CDR3 spans 14 residues. V was clipped by 0 bases and J by 4 bases; unmatched bases: 2. CDR3 coding DNA: TGTGCCAGCAGTTACTCAGGGACAGCCACTGAAGCTTTCTTT. Translated, it gives CASSYSGTATEAFF.

The chain joins TRBV29-1 to TRBJ2-1; 7 bases line up with TRBD2. Trimming removed 3 bases from V and 6 bases from J; junction bases left unmatched: 2. There are 12 residues in the CDR3. Germline V lookup: CDR1 SQVTM, CDR2 ANQGSEA. CDR3 in amino acids: CSVEWEGNEQFF. CDR3 DNA sequence: TGCAGCGTTGAGTGGGAGGGCAATGAGCAGTTCTTC.

The chain couples TRBV29-1 to TRBJ2-1; TRBD1 might be the D (6 bases). The length of the CDR3 is 15 residues. The germline CDR1 and CDR2 sequences are SQVTM and ANQGSEA. Trimming stripped 0 bases from V and 5 bases from J, with 14 bases between. The CDR3 region is CSVEDGGPNNNEQFF. The CDR3 nucleotides are TGCAGCGTTGAAGATGGGGGCCCAAACAACAATGAGCAGTTCTTC.

The V and J genes are TRBV5-1 and TRBJ1-2; 10 bases agree with TRBD1. This CDR3 is built from 14 residues. Trimming took 4 bases from V and 2 from J; bases not matched to a gene: 2. Germline CDR1 is SGHRS and CDR2 is YFSETQ. CDR3 in DNA: TGCGCCAGCAGCCGGGGACAGGGGAACTATGGCTACACCTTC. This encodes CASSRGQGNYGYTF.

The chain links TRBV7-8 to TRBJ1-2, with D perhaps TRBD1 (6 bases). This CDR3 region has 14 residues. Germline V CDR1 and CDR2: SGHVS, FQNEAQ. The V end lost 3 bases, the J end lost 0 bases, and 8 bases lay between the germline ends. This CDR3 is CASSLGHSNYGYTF. The DNA of the CDR3 is TGTGCCAGCAGCTTGGGACATTCTAACTATGGCTACACCTTC. Full variable domain (outside the CDR3, taken from reference TRBV7-8 and TRBJ1-2): GAGVSQSPRYKVAKRGQDVALRCDPISGHVSLFWYQQALGQGPEFLTYFQNEAQLDKSGLPSDRFFAERPEGSVSTLKIQRTQQEDSAVYLCASSLGHSNYGYTFGSGTRLTVV.

This chain uses TRBV30 with TRBJ1-4; 10 bases match TRBD1. CDR3 length: 14 residues. Germline loops: CDR1 GTSNPN, CDR2 SVGIG (reference sequence). V was pared by 4 bases and J by 7 bases, with 6 bases of the junction left unmatched. The chain's CDR3 is CAWKSWDRGEKLFF. The CDR3 DNA reads as TGTGCCTGGAAGAGTTGGGACAGGGGTGAAAAACTGTTTTTT.

Remarks on this clone: The germline gene is not matched at one end of the junction; a read error may be the cause. The chain is built from TRBV5-4 and TRBJ2-7; D is undetermined. The CDR3 is made up of 11 amino acids. Germline V lookup: CDR1 SGHNT, CDR2 YYREEE (reference sequence). CDR3: CVSSLADEQYF. Written as DNA, the CDR3 is TGTGTCAGCAGCTTGGCCGACGAGCAGTACTTC.

This CDR3 is CSVEVGDRFAANYGYTF. CDR3 bases: TGCAGCGTTGAAGTGGGTGACCGGTTTGCGGCTAACTATGGCTACACCTTC. This sequence joins TRBV29-1 and TRBJ1-2, with unresolved D. The V and J ends lost 1 base and 0 bases respectively, with 18 bases between them. The CDR3 has 17 residues. The germline V gene encodes CDR1 SQVTM and CDR2 ANQGSEA.

J is TRBJ2-1 and V is TRBV5-1; D not certain. Trimming removed 0 bases at V and 7 bases at J, with 5 bases between. The CDR3 runs to 12 residues. Germline CDR1 SGHRS, CDR2 YFSETQ. The CDR3 protein is CASSLGGNEQFF. CDR3 bases: TGCGCCAGCAGCTTGGGCGGTAATGAGCAGTTCTTC.